This passage covers 28 T cell receptor beta chains from one sample sequenced in a study of shared clonotypes between healthy human individuals. The data were produced by immunoSEQ multiplex PCR, yet TCRdb's version contains in-frame clones alone and is incomplete. The table has some 490,000 clones, 81% seen once. The specimen was PBMCs. These receptors were collected from a woman aged 40-49 years in good health. Some clones in this sample may be carry-over from other donors' samples.

V is TRBV28 and J is TRBJ2-5; 8 nucleotides line up with TRBD1. With 2 bases clipped from V and 7 bases from J, the junction kept 0 bases outside the gene matches. CDR3 length: 12 residues. Germline assignment: CDR1 MDHEN and CDR2 SYDVKM. Here the CDR3 DNA reads TGTGCCAGCAGTTTAGACAGGGGGACCCAGTACTTC. Translating gives CASSLDRGTQYF.

As regards this clone: Since a far larger clone is one base different, this is likely a read error. The chain carries TRBV2 and TRBJ2-5; maybe TRBD1 (6 bases). Judging by the DNA end, TRBJ2-7 fits better; the J call may be wrong. The CDR3 is 12 amino acids. In germline, CDR1 is SNHLY, CDR2 FYNNEI. The CDR3: CASLVQGYEQYF. The CDR3 DNA is TGTGCCAGCCTTGTACAGGGCTACGAGCAGTACTTC.

The V call is TRBV15, the J call TRBJ2-3; no reliable D call. Trimming removed 0 bases from V and 1 base from J, with 11 bases in between. The germline V gene has CDR1 LNHNV and CDR2 YYDKDF (reference sequence). The CDR3 has 16 amino acids. CDR3 bases: TGTGCCACCAGCAGAGAAGTACAGCGAGGCACAGATACGCAGTATTTT. This translates into CATSREVQRGTDTQYF. The full variable domain, rest sourced from reference TRBV15 and TRBJ2-3, is DAMVIQNPRYQVTQFGKPVTLSCSQTLNHNVMYWYQQKSSQAPKLLFHYYDKDFNNEADTPDNFQSRRPNTSFCFLDIRSPGLGDTAMYLCATSREVQRGTDTQYFGPGTRLTVL.

This clone was found a few times. The sample has other DNA sequences that encode this CDR3 too. The chain combines TRBV5-1 with TRBJ2-5; no reliable D call. Trimming removed 0 bases at V and 4 bases at J, with 1 base between. This CDR3 region has 11 residues. Germline values: CDR1 SGHRS, CDR2 YFSETQ. The CDR3 coding sequence is TGCGCCAGCAGCTTGGTAGAGACCCAGTACTTC. It codes for CASSLVETQYF. Based on the CDR3 plus reference TRBV5-1 and TRBJ2-5, the full variable domain is KAGVTQTPRYLIKTRGQQVTLSCSPISGHRSVSWYQQTPGQGLQFLFEYFSETQRNKGNFPGRFSGRQFSNSRSEMNVSTLELGDSALYLCASSLVETQYFGPGTRLLVL.

This clone was seen ten or more times. This chain links TRBV5-6 with TRBJ2-7, with no clear D. V lost 3 bases, J lost 3 bases, and 10 bases lay in between. This CDR3 is 13 amino acids long. Germline-derived CDR1 and CDR2 are SGHDT and YYEEEE. CDR3 loop: CASSSQGIYEQYF. As DNA, the CDR3 is TGTGCCAGCAGCTCTCAAGGGATCTACGAGCAGTACTTC.

The chain has TRBV28 and TRBJ1-4; TRBD1 matches at 7 bases. Germline values: CDR1 MDHEN, CDR2 SYDVKM. J was trimmed by 7 bases and V by 5 bases; bases with no gene match: 7. This CDR3 contains 14 residues. CDR3 nucleotides: TGTGCCAGCAGTAAAACAGGGGCGGGTGAAAAACTGTTTTTT. This codes for CASSKTGAGEKLFF.

This clone was seen many times. Other DNA sequences within the sample encode an identical CDR3. This chain connects TRBV2 to TRBJ2-7; TRBD1 is a possible D gene (5 bases). The V and J ends lost 6 bases and 2 bases respectively, with 14 bases between them. This CDR3 is built from 14 residues. Germline V CDR1 and CDR2: SNHLY, FYNNEI. Here the CDR3 reads CASSAQGPPYEQYF. The DNA for the CDR3 is TGTGCCAGCAGCGCCCAGGGTCCCCCCTACGAGCAGTACTTC.

As for this clone: A far larger clone is one base from this, pointing to a likely read error. The same CDR3 can be traced to other DNA sequences in this sample. V is TRBV6-4 and J is TRBJ2-6; TRBD1 might be the D (7 bases). The germline gives CDR1 MRHNA, CDR2 SNTAGT. The CDR3 totals 18 residues. In nucleotides, the CDR3 is TGTGCAAGCAGTGGGGCGGCAGGGGGAGGCTCTGGGGCCAACGTCCTGACTTTC. It encodes CASSGAAGGGSGANVLTF.

Notes on this clone: It differs at one base from a far larger clone, so likely a read error. The chain carries TRBV2 and TRBJ1-5, with D uncertain. Germline CDR1 and CDR2: SNHLY and FYNNEI. V was shortened by 2 bases and J by 5 bases, with 10 bases between the two germline ends. The CDR3 is 14 residues long. This CDR3 reads CASSELDGDQPQHF. The CDR3 nucleotides read TGTGCCAGCAGTGAATTGGACGGCGATCAGCCCCAGCATTTT.

This clone was seen only a few times. This chain's CDR3 is CASSEEGTGFYEQYF. Here the CDR3 DNA reads TGTGCCAGCAGTGAAGAAGGGACAGGGTTCTACGAGCAGTACTTC. The gene calls are TRBV6-1 and TRBJ2-7; 9 bases fit TRBD1. CDR3 size: 15 residues. V gave up 1 base and J gave up 3 bases; unmatched junction bases: 4. CDR1 and CDR2 (germline): MNHNS, SASEGT.

This clone was seen a few times. The V gene is TRBV7-3, the J gene TRBJ1-5, with unresolved D. V lost 3 bases to trimming and J lost 0 bases, with 6 bases between them. The CDR3 is made up of 14 amino acids. Germline V gives CDR1 SGHTA, CDR2 FQGTGA. The chain's CDR3 is CASSFNNSNQPQHF. The CDR3 DNA reads TGTGCCAGCAGCTTTAACAATAGCAATCAGCCCCAGCATTTT.

As for this clone: This probably arose from a read error, given a far larger clone one base away. CDR3 amino acids: CAWGGYNEQFF. CDR3 nucleotides: TGTGCCTGGGGCGGATACAATGAGCAGTTCTTC. J is TRBJ2-1 and V is TRBV30; the D is unclear. The CDR3 is 11 amino acids. The germline V and J ends were trimmed by 5 bases and 4 bases, with 6 bases remaining between them. Germline lookup yields CDR1 GTSNPN and CDR2 SVGIG (reference sequence).

The gene calls are TRBV7-9 and TRBJ2-3; TRBD2 is a possible D gene (6 bases). Trimming stripped 1 base from V and 8 bases from J, with 22 bases between. The germline gives CDR1 SEHNR, CDR2 FQNEAQ (reference sequence). This CDR3 has 17 amino acids. In nucleotides, the CDR3 is TGTGCCAGCAGCTTAGTAATAGCGGAGGGGAGATCTCGTACGCAGTATTTT. Protein: CASSLVIAEGRSRTQYF.

This chain uses TRBV7-2 with TRBJ2-1, with 7 bases matching TRBD2. V lost 8 bases to trimming and J lost 0 bases; unmatched junction nucleotides: 4. Looked up from germline, CDR1 is SGHTA and CDR2 is FQGNSA. This CDR3 is 14 amino acids long. In nucleotides, the CDR3 is TGTGCCAGCGGGCGGGAGCGCTCCTACAATGAGCAGTTCTTC. Translating it yields CASGRERSYNEQFF.

Note on this clone: This likely came from a read error, as a far larger clone is one base away. The chain employs TRBV5-1 and TRBJ2-7; no definite D call. V lost 3 bases to trimming and J lost 0 bases, with 13 bases between them. The CDR3 consists of 15 residues. Germline-derived CDR1 and CDR2 are SGHRS and YFSETQ. The CDR3 reads CASSSTVLRSYEQYF. The CDR3 DNA reads as TGCGCCAGCAGCTCAACGGTACTCCGCTCCTACGAGCAGTACTTC.

Many counts were recorded for this clone. J is TRBJ2-1 and V is TRBV4-3; a weak D match, TRBD1 (5 bases). With 2 bases removed from V and 9 bases from J, the gap between germline ends came to 11 bases. In germline, CDR1 is LGHNA, CDR2 YSLEER. The CDR3 extends over 13 amino acids. CDR3 region: CASSQSFQGEQFF. The CDR3 DNA sequence: TGCGCCAGCAGCCAATCCTTCCAGGGTGAGCAGTTCTTC.

This clone occurred once. The chain is built from TRBV29-1 and TRBJ1-2, with D uncertain. V lost 1 base to trimming and J lost 5 bases, with 8 bases between them. Germline V gene sequence: CDR1 SQVTM, CDR2 ANQGSEA. The CDR3 consists of 12 residues. CDR3 in DNA: TGCAGCGTTGAAGGCGGACTTTATGGCTACACCTTC. Translating gives CSVEGGLYGYTF.

As regards this clone: Other DNA sequences in the sample encode the same CDR3. The gene calls are TRBV5-1 and TRBJ2-7; a weak D match, TRBD2 (5 bases). V lost 4 bases and J 1 base, leaving 12 bases between the germline ends. CDR3 size: 14 residues. Germline CDR1 is SGHRS and CDR2 is YFSETQ. CDR3: CASSLVGASYEQYF. The DNA of the CDR3 is TGCGCCAGCAGCCTTGTGGGAGCGTCCTACGAGCAGTACTTC.

The chain joins TRBV29-1 to TRBJ1-1, with TRBD1 identical over 8 bases. CDR1 and CDR2 (germline): SQVTM, ANQGSEA. J lost 5 bases, V lost 6 bases, and 5 bases had no gene match. The CDR3 contains 12 residues. CDR3 sequence (DNA): TGCAGCGTAGGACAGGGAGTGACTGAAGCTTTCTTT. This encodes CSVGQGVTEAFF.

The chain uses TRBV4-3 and TRBJ2-6; 10 bases align to TRBD1. J gave up 4 bases and V 4 bases, and 13 bases lay outside the gene matches. The length of the CDR3 is 19 residues. Germline CDR1 LGHNA, CDR2 YSLEER. CDR3 DNA sequence: TGCGCCAGCAGCCCAGACGGCGGGGGACAGGGGATAGGGGCCAACGTCCTGACTTTC. As protein: CASSPDGGGQGIGANVLTF.

This clone has a count of ten or more. CDR3 amino acids: CATSRGGRALYNEQFF. The CDR3 DNA reads as TGTGCCACCAGCAGAGGCGGGAGGGCCCTCTACAATGAGCAGTTCTTC. The chain has TRBV15 and TRBJ2-1, with 9 bases that match TRBD2. Unmatched junction bases numbered 4, after V lost 1 base and J lost 3 bases. Germline values: CDR1 LNHNV, CDR2 YYDKDF (reference sequence). The CDR3 contains 16 residues.

A single count supports this clone. The CDR3 loop reads CASSPGLDEQYF. The CDR3 DNA follows: TGTGCCAGCAGCCCGGGGCTGGACGAGCAGTACTTC. The gene calls are TRBV7-8 and TRBJ2-7, with D possibly being TRBD1 or TRBD2 (5 bases each). V lost 5 bases to trimming and J lost 5 bases, with 10 bases between them. This CDR3 is built from 12 residues. CDR1 is SGHVS, CDR2 FQNEAQ, per germline.

This sequence joins TRBV14 and TRBJ1-2; no clear D. Trimming stripped 0 bases from V and 6 bases from J, with 5 bases between. Germline V lookup: CDR1 SGHDN, CDR2 FVKESK. CDR3 length: 12 residues. This CDR3 reads CASSQEPDGYTF. The CDR3 DNA reads as TGTGCCAGCAGCCAAGAACCGGATGGCTACACCTTC.

As for this clone: A far larger clone is one nucleotide away, so this likely arose from a read error. V and J are TRBV7-9 and TRBJ1-2; D not certain. Germline values: CDR1 SEHNR, CDR2 FQNEAQ (reference sequence). This CDR3 spans 12 amino acids. CDR3 loop: CASSLLSYVYTF. The CDR3 DNA sequence: TGTGCCAGCAGCTTATTATCCTATGTCTACACCTTC.

For this clone: Since a far larger clone is one base different, this is likely a read error. The chain recombines TRBV4-3 with TRBJ1-2, with a tentative D call TRBD1 (5 bases). Germline V CDR1 and CDR2: LGHNA, YSLEER. There are 13 residues in the CDR3. CDR3 in amino acids: CASSPATAYCYTF. As DNA, the CDR3 is TGCGCCAGCAGCCCCGCGACAGCCTATTGCTACACCTTC.

This clone was recorded once. The V and J genes are TRBV18 and TRBJ1-4, with 9 bases lining up with TRBD1. The CDR3 extends over 16 amino acids. Trimming at V came to 0 bases and at J to 7 bases, leaving 6 bases not matched to a gene. Germline V gene sequence: CDR1 KGHSH, CDR2 LQKENI. The CDR3 reads CASSPPQQGAVEKLFF. The CDR3 bases are TGTGCCAGCTCACCACCACAACAGGGGGCGGTTGAAAAACTGTTTTTT.

This chain links TRBV4-2 with TRBJ1-2; TRBD1 matches at 7 bases. The germline CDR1 and CDR2 sequences are LGHNA and YNFKEQ. The CDR3 is 16 residues long. V lost 4 bases, J lost 4 bases, and 12 bases stayed unmatched. The CDR3 region has the DNA TGTGCCAGCAGCCTTCGACAAACAGGGGAAGGCTATGGCTACACCTTC. Its protein is CASSLRQTGEGYGYTF.

As concerns this clone: This likely stems from a read error, as it lies one base from a far larger clone. The V call is TRBV4-2, the J call TRBJ2-1; D is possibly TRBD2 (6 bases). The CDR3 loop spans 17 amino acids. Looked up from germline, CDR1 is LGHNA and CDR2 is YNFKEQ. CDR3 sequence: CASIQDRSAGRHNEQFF. In nucleotides, the CDR3 is TGTGCCAGCATCCAAGATCGGTCGGCGGGAAGGCACAATGAGCAGTTCTTC.